Following are 27 T cell receptor beta chains from one sample sequenced in a study of T-cell memory formation after mild COVID-19. MiXCR, applied by TCRdb to the 5' RACE reads, yields one record per CDR3 protein. Of over 400,000 distinct CDR3 sequences in the sample, under 25% were seen once. Specimen: PBMCs or a T cell subset sorted from them (not recorded which). These receptors originate from an adult woman who had mild COVID-19 (a few samples of this study predate the infection). Cell type and time point are not known.

This clonotype has a handful of counts. The V and J genes are TRBV3-1 and TRBJ2-5; D is unresolved. Trimming took 0 bases from V and 2 from J, leaving 10 bases between them. Germline V gives CDR1 LGHDT, CDR2 YNNKEL (reference sequence). CDR3 size: 15 residues. In nucleotides, the CDR3 is TGTGCCAGCAGCCAAGATGAACAGCTACAAGAGACCCAGTACTTC. Translating it yields CASSQDEQLQETQYF.

This clonotype was seen more than once but under ten times. The V and J genes are TRBV7-9 and TRBJ1-2; no clear D. V lost 1 base and J lost 8, with 14 bases in between. The length of the CDR3 is 14 residues. Germline loops: CDR1 SEHNR, CDR2 FQNEAQ (reference sequence). In DNA form, the CDR3 reads TGTGCCAGCAGCTTAGACCCGGCCAGCGGGGGCTACACCTTC. This sequence encodes CASSLDPASGGYTF.

This clonotype was seen more than once but under ten times. V usage is TRBV3-1 and J usage is TRBJ1-5, with D hard to call. Germline CDR1 LGHDT, CDR2 YNNKEL (reference sequence). The CDR3 totals 15 residues. V gave up 3 bases and J gave up 4 bases, with 13 bases separating them. CDR3 in DNA: TGTGCCAGCAGCCAGCTCCCGGGGAGTAATCAGCCCCAGCATTTT. Translated: CASSQLPGSNQPQHF.

The chain links TRBV4-1 to TRBJ2-1; D uncertain. Germline assignment: CDR1 MGHRA and CDR2 YSYEKL. Trimming pared 0 bases from V and 9 bases from J, leaving 9 bases between. The length of the CDR3 is 13 residues. The CDR3 sequence: CASSQDPSGEQFF. Here the CDR3 DNA reads TGCGCCAGCAGCCAAGATCCAAGTGGTGAGCAGTTCTTC.

The genes are TRBV6-6 and TRBJ2-3; TRBD2 agrees at 12 bases. V lost 5 bases to trimming and J lost 2 bases; unmatched junction nucleotides: 5. This CDR3 has 16 residues. The germline CDR1 and CDR2 sequences are MNHNY and SVGAGI (reference sequence). Here the CDR3 reads CASSDPSGRDTDTQYF. The CDR3 DNA follows: TGTGCCAGCAGTGACCCTAGCGGGAGGGACACAGATACGCAGTATTTT.

This chain connects TRBV7-8 to TRBJ2-3; D gene uncertain. The CDR3 extends over 16 amino acids. Trimming stripped 5 bases from V and 3 bases from J, with 18 bases between. Germline loops: CDR1 SGHVS, CDR2 FQNEAQ. The CDR3 nucleotides read TGTGCCAGCAGCAAAGGGCTCAACACGATTACAGATACGCAGTATTTT. Protein: CASSKGLNTITDTQYF.

In its sample, this clonotype was seen a few times. V is TRBV7-3 and J is TRBJ2-5; TRBD2 matches 13 bases. V shed 5 bases, J shed 5 bases, and the junction held 8 bases outside the gene matches. CDR1 is SGHTA and CDR2 is FQGTGA in the germline V gene. The CDR3 is 16 residues long. The CDR3 DNA reads TGTGCCAGCAGCGCGACGGGACTAGCGGGGAGGGAGACCCAGTACTTC. Amino acid sequence: CASSATGLAGRETQYF.

The chain has TRBV29-1 and TRBJ2-1; TRBD2 agrees at 8 bases. The CDR3 is 15 residues long. The V gene end was trimmed by 6 bases and the J gene end by 4 bases; junction bases not matched to a gene: 11. The germline gives CDR1 SQVTM, CDR2 ANQGSEA. In DNA, the CDR3 is TGCAGCGTCGCCCAAGGGGAGCGGGAGTACAATGAGCAGTTCTTC. It specifies CSVAQGEREYNEQFF.

This chain connects TRBV27 to TRBJ1-2; tentatively, D is TRBD1 (6 bases). Trimming cost V 5 bases and J 0 bases, with 13 bases left between them. This CDR3 contains 15 residues. In germline, CDR1 is MNHEY, CDR2 SMNVEV (reference sequence). CDR3: CASSPSGAPNYGYTF. The DNA of the CDR3 is TGTGCCAGCAGTCCTTCAGGGGCCCCTAACTATGGCTACACCTTC.

The rearrangement links TRBV2 to TRBJ2-3; TRBD1 might be the D (6 bases). V gave up 2 bases and J gave up 2 bases, with 23 bases separating them. The germline gives CDR1 SNHLY, CDR2 FYNNEI. The CDR3 is 19 amino acids. Here the CDR3 reads CASSELRSGQGEYTDTQYF. Here the CDR3 DNA reads TGTGCCAGCAGTGAATTAAGGTCGGGACAAGGGGAGTACACAGATACGCAGTATTTT.

The chain carries TRBV27 and TRBJ1-1; 7 bases fit TRBD1. Germline CDR1 is MNHEY and CDR2 is SMNVEV (reference sequence). The J segment lost 4 bases and the V segment lost 5 bases, leaving 7 bases of the junction unmatched. The CDR3 consists of 14 residues. CDR3: CASSQRQGITEAFF. CDR3 coding DNA: TGTGCCAGCAGTCAACGACAGGGTATCACTGAAGCTTTCTTT.

This clonotype came up a few times. The chain uses TRBV18 and TRBJ1-1; 8 bases map to TRBD1. Trimming at V came to 4 bases and at J to 6 bases, leaving 7 bases not matched to a gene. CDR1 is KGHSH, CDR2 LQKENI, per germline. The CDR3 is made up of 14 amino acids. In nucleotides, the CDR3 is TGTGCCAGCTCACGGGCAGGGGGCTATCCTGAAGCTTTCTTT. Translating it yields CASSRAGGYPEAFF.

This rearrangement joins TRBV5-1 to TRBJ2-3, with D tentatively TRBD2 (6 bases). Per germline, CDR1 SGHRS and CDR2 YFSETQ. The CDR3 length is 15 residues. With 0 bases removed from V and 2 bases from J, the gap between germline ends came to 10 bases. The CDR3 protein is CASSLEGRFTDTQYF. CDR3 coding DNA: TGCGCCAGCAGCTTGGAAGGGAGGTTCACAGATACGCAGTATTTT.

V gene TRBV7-2 combines with J gene TRBJ2-5; D gene unclear. From germline, CDR1 is SGHTA and CDR2 FQGNSA. This CDR3 contains 15 residues. Trimming pared 0 bases from V and 5 bases from J, leaving 13 bases between. This CDR3 is CASSLAPASPETQYF. DNA of the CDR3: TGTGCCAGCAGCTTAGCTCCAGCCAGCCCGGAGACCCAGTACTTC.

This chain joins TRBV14 and TRBJ2-4; no reliable D call. The V gene lost 6 bases and the J gene lost 0 bases, with 18 bases spanning the gap. The CDR3 consists of 17 residues. In germline, CDR1 is SGHDN, CDR2 FVKESK. CDR3 in DNA: TGTGCCAGCAGTCCTACCGGGTCCTCCCTAGCCAAAAACATTCAGTACTTC. It is translated as CASSPTGSSLAKNIQYF.

The chain links TRBV3-1 to TRBJ1-2; D is perhaps TRBD1 (5 bases). Germline CDR1 is LGHDT and CDR2 is YNNKEL (reference sequence). V lost 1 base and J 9 bases, leaving 21 bases between the germline ends. The CDR3 extends over 16 amino acids. The chain's CDR3 is CASSQVSAGDLARYTF. CDR3 nucleotide sequence: TGTGCCAGCAGCCAAGTGTCTGCCGGGGACCTGGCGCGCTACACCTTC.

This chain joins TRBV12-3 or TRBV12-4 and TRBJ2-2; 9 nucleotides agree with TRBD1. The CDR3 is made up of 16 amino acids. The J segment lost 9 bases and the V segment lost 1 base, leaving 9 bases of the junction unmatched. The CDR3 loop reads CASSLVLDRGRRELFF. The DNA for the CDR3 is TGTGCCAGCAGTTTAGTTTTGGACAGGGGTCGGCGGGAGCTGTTTTTT.

This clonotype was counted a few times. The chain uses TRBV12-3 or TRBV12-4 and TRBJ2-7; TRBD1 aligns across 8 bases. V lost 7 bases and J lost 2; bases outside the gene matches: 7. There are 14 residues in the CDR3. DNA of the CDR3: TGTGCCAGCACGTACCAGGGGGCTACCTACGAGCAGTACTTC. This codes for CASTYQGATYEQYF.

This clonotype was recorded many times. V gene TRBV4-3 combines with J gene TRBJ2-1; D is undetermined. This CDR3 spans 14 amino acids. V was shortened by 1 base and J by 1 base, with 5 bases between the two germline ends. In germline, CDR1 is LGHNA, CDR2 YSLEER. The CDR3 nucleotides read TGCGCCAGCAGCCAAGGCGGATCCTACAATGAGCAGTTCTTC. This sequence encodes CASSQGGSYNEQFF.

This clonotype was counted between two and nine times. This chain joins TRBV20-1 and TRBJ2-1, with a tentative D call TRBD2 (6 bases). Germline V gene sequence: CDR1 DFQATT, CDR2 SNEGSKA (reference sequence). V was cut by 0 bases and J by 5 bases, with 14 bases left in between. The CDR3 spans 15 residues. The CDR3 is CSARDLTRGNNEQFF. CDR3 DNA sequence: TGCAGTGCTAGAGATCTTACGCGGGGAAACAATGAGCAGTTCTTC.

V and J are TRBV7-6 and TRBJ2-5, with 7 nucleotides matching TRBD1. Germline CDR1 and CDR2: SGHVS and FNYEAQ. V shed 9 bases, J shed 5 bases, and the junction held 9 bases outside the gene matches. This CDR3 is 13 amino acids long. CDR3 sequence: CASRQGLRETQYF. CDR3 sequence (DNA): TGTGCCAGTAGACAGGGATTACGGGAGACCCAGTACTTC.

This clonotype turned up a few times. The chain combines TRBV12-3 or TRBV12-4 with TRBJ1-2, with D perhaps matching TRBD1 (5 bases). V was shortened by 6 bases and J by 0 bases, with 5 bases between the two germline ends. The CDR3 contains 12 residues. This CDR3 reads CASRGPNYGYTF. The CDR3 DNA is TGTGCCAGCAGGGGACCTAACTATGGCTACACCTTC.

The CDR3 spells CSARKDLTDTQYF. The CDR3, as DNA: TGCAGTGCTAGGAAGGACTTAACAGATACGCAGTATTTT. The V call is TRBV20-1, the J call TRBJ2-3; D possibly corresponds to TRBD2 (5 bases). The germline V gene encodes CDR1 DFQATT and CDR2 SNEGSKA (reference sequence). The V and J ends lost 3 bases and 3 bases respectively, with 10 bases between them. CDR3 length: 13 amino acids.

This clonotype was picked up a small number of times. The rearrangement joins TRBV7-2 to TRBJ2-1, with D tentatively TRBD2 (5 bases). V was trimmed by 5 bases and J by 12 bases, leaving 17 bases between them. The CDR3 length is 13 residues. Per germline, CDR1 SGHTA and CDR2 FQGNSA. The CDR3 coding sequence is TGTGCCAGCAGCACCTCGGGAACCATGGTGCAGTTCTTC. Protein sequence: CASSTSGTMVQFF.

The table lists this clonotype with many counts. In nucleotides, the CDR3 is TGTGCCAGCAGCCCAGGACTAGCGGGACAAGAGACCCAGTACTTC. It codes for CASSPGLAGQETQYF. The J gene is TRBJ2-5, the V gene TRBV4-2; TRBD2 agrees at 12 bases. The germline gives CDR1 LGHNA, CDR2 YNFKEQ. The CDR3 covers 15 residues. J lost 2 bases, V lost 4 bases, and 2 bases had no gene match.

V is TRBV29-1 and J is TRBJ2-1; TRBD1 aligns across 9 bases. Germline V CDR1 and CDR2: SQVTM, ANQGSEA. V gave up 5 bases and J gave up 10 bases; unmatched junction bases: 6. There are 12 residues in the CDR3. The DNA of the CDR3 is TGCAGCGTTAGGACAGGGGTAGGAGAGCAGTTCTTC. Protein: CSVRTGVGEQFF.

This clonotype was counted between two and nine times. This chain uses TRBV10-3 with TRBJ2-3, with TRBD2 matching over 11 bases. The CDR3 runs 17 residues. The V and J ends lost 5 bases and 0 bases, in that order; junction bases with no gene match: 7. Looked up from germline, CDR1 is ENHRY and CDR2 is SYGVKD. The CDR3 DNA is TGTGCCATCAGTTCGACTAGCGGGACCTTGAGCACAGATACGCAGTATTTT. Translation: CAISSTSGTLSTDTQYF.